This T cell receptor (beta chain) was recorded in a study of blood T cell repertoires in COVID-19. Across the study: COVID-19 samples, acute and convalescent, were from the United States, Italy and Spain. PBMCs, B-cell-depleted T cells, or T cells provided the cDNA or gDNA that made up the material.

In the authors' workflow: Estimated nucleated cell counts came from reference gene primer amplification. The method was immunoSEQ multiplex PCR; TCRdb's version includes in-frame clones alone and lacks a portion of them. Clone size and the V and J calls come from that table; the DNA yielded D and trimming. Counted here are tens of thousands of clones, around 70% occurring once; the ten biggest clones make up roughly 18%. Germline V gives CDR1 KGHDR, CDR2 SFDVKD. The CDR3 spans 15 residues. V lost 7 bases, J lost 7 bases, and 11 bases stayed unmatched. The chain couples TRBV24-1 to TRBJ2-1, with TRBD2 matching over 8 bases. The source of this sequence is a woman in her forties or fifties with active or convalescent COVID-19. Sequencing was done on a sample of peripheral blood. Written as DNA, the CDR3 is TGTGCCACCAGCGCCTTTACAGCGGGAGTAAATGAGCAGTTCTTC. It yields the protein CATSAFTAGVNEQFF.